This entry lists 7 T cell receptor beta chains sequenced from one sample in a study of blood T cell repertoires in COVID-19. Profiling relied on immunoSEQ multiplex PCR, and the TCRdb table lists in-frame clones only, not all of them. Seen here are about 41,000 clones, approximately 82% observed once, and the top ten hold under 55%. Sequencing input: peripheral blood. The source is a woman aged 80 or over with active or convalescent COVID-19.

The rearrangement links TRBV5-1 to TRBJ2-7, with 9 bases lining up with TRBD1. CDR3 length: 14 residues. The trim removed 5 bases at V and 5 bases at J, leaving 8 bases unmatched. Germline V gene sequence: CDR1 SGHRS, CDR2 YFSETQ. CDR3 nucleotides: TGCGCCAGCAGTTTGACAGGGGGGAATGACGAGCAGTACTTC. Protein product: CASSLTGGNDEQYF.

This clone was picked up one time. The V gene is TRBV28, the J gene TRBJ2-3; 9 nucleotides match TRBD1. The CDR3 covers 15 residues. V shed 5 bases and J 6 bases; nucleotides not matched to a gene: 9. CDR1 is MDHEN, CDR2 SYDVKM, per germline. In DNA form, the CDR3 reads TGTGCCAGCAGTCTGGGGGGACAGGGATTGGATACGCAGTATTTT. Translated: CASSLGGQGLDTQYF.

In its sample, this clone was seen a few times. The chain is built from TRBV30 and TRBJ2-7; D is ambiguous. Germline V gene data show CDR1 as GTSNPN and CDR2 as SVGIG (reference sequence). This CDR3 comprises 14 residues. V was shortened by 1 base and J by 1 base, with 11 bases between the two germline ends. CDR3 in amino acids: CAWSAPPRSYEQYF. The CDR3 coding sequence is TGTGCCTGGAGTGCCCCTCCCAGATCCTACGAGCAGTACTTC.

In this sample, this clone turned up once. The CDR3 sequence is CASSPRQSVYTF. The CDR3, as DNA: TGCGCCAGCAGCCCACGACAGAGCGTCTACACCTTC. The genes are TRBV4-1 and TRBJ1-2; TRBD1 is a possible D gene (5 bases). The CDR3 loop spans 12 amino acids. CDR1 is MGHRA and CDR2 is YSYEKL in the germline V gene. The V gene lost 4 bases and the J gene lost 10 bases, with 13 bases spanning the gap.

CDR3 DNA: TGTGCCAGCAGCACCGGGACAGACAATTCACCCCTCCACTTT. Translating gives CASSTGTDNSPLHF. The chain recombines TRBV7-9 with TRBJ1-6; TRBD1 aligns across 7 bases. Per germline, CDR1 SEHNR and CDR2 FQNEAQ (reference sequence). Germline trimming cut 5 bases from V and 7 bases from J; bases unmatched to any gene: 5. There are 14 residues in the CDR3. Together with reference TRBV7-9 and TRBJ1-6, the CDR3 gives the full variable domain: DTGVSQNPRHKITKRGQNVTFRCDPISEHNRLYWYRQTLGQGPEFLTYFQNEAQLEKSRLLSDRFSAERPKGSFSTLEIQRTEQGDSAMYLCASSTGTDNSPLHFGNGTRLTVT.

The chain is built from TRBV9 and TRBJ2-2; 7 nucleotides match TRBD1. CDR3 length: 16 amino acids. Germline V CDR1 and CDR2: SGDLS, YYNGEE. J was trimmed by 2 bases and V by 3 bases; bases with no gene match: 7. The CDR3 region is CASSEGALANTGELFF. CDR3 in DNA: TGTGCCAGCAGCGAGGGGGCCCTAGCTAACACCGGGGAGCTGTTTTTT.

This chain links TRBV5-1 with TRBJ2-3; TRBD2 aligns across 7 bases. The V segment lost 7 bases and the J segment 0 bases; nucleotides outside the gene matches: 11. The CDR3 spans 16 residues. The V gene's germline CDR1 is SGHRS and CDR2 YFSETQ. The CDR3 loop reads CASAYGLAVSTDTQYF. The CDR3 region has the DNA TGCGCCAGCGCCTATGGGCTAGCGGTCAGCACAGATACGCAGTATTTT.